The 27 T cell receptor beta chains below were found in one sample sequenced in a study of blood T cell repertoires in COVID-19. Here immunoSEQ multiplex PCR was the method, and the copy in TCRdb shows in-frame clones only, minus some. The sample carries 200,000 to 250,000 clones, 65% to 90% recorded once. The source material was PBMCs or T cells enriched from blood (not recorded which). The receptors were gathered from a woman aged 25 to 39 who had been exposed to COVID-19.

A single count supports this clone. V usage is TRBV29-1 and J usage is TRBJ1-2, with D maybe TRBD1 (6 bases). Germline V gene sequence: CDR1 SQVTM, CDR2 ANQGSEA. The V gene lost 1 base and the J gene lost 8 bases, with 11 bases spanning the gap. The CDR3 loop spans 12 amino acids. The CDR3 DNA sequence: TGCAGCGTTGAAGCCCAGGGGAAGGGCTACACCTTC. Its protein is CSVEAQGKGYTF.

J is TRBJ1-4 and V is TRBV7-9, with D possibly TRBD1 on 6 matching bases. Germline values: CDR1 SEHNR, CDR2 FQNEAQ (reference sequence). The length of the CDR3 is 15 residues. V lost 1 base to trimming and J lost 7 bases, with 13 bases between them. Written as DNA, the CDR3 is TGTGCCAGCAGCTTAGGACAGGCAGTAGGTGAAAAACTGTTTTTT. Translated, it gives CASSLGQAVGEKLFF. Supplemented by reference TRBV7-9 and TRBJ1-4, the full variable domain reads DTGVSQNPRHKITKRGQNVTFRCDPISEHNRLYWYRQTLGQGPEFLTYFQNEAQLEKSRLLSDRFSAERPKGSFSTLEIQRTEQGDSAMYLCASSLGQAVGEKLFFGSGTQLSVL.

The chain carries TRBV3-1 (or the pseudogene TRBV3-2) and TRBJ2-4; 10 bases are a match to TRBD1. V was clipped by 5 bases and J by 7 bases; unmatched bases: 2. Germline CDR1 reads LGHDT; CDR2 reads YNNKEL (reference sequence). The CDR3 is 13 residues long. As DNA, the CDR3 is TGTGCCAGCAGCAGGGACAGGGGCAACATTCAGTACTTC. Translated, it gives CASSRDRGNIQYF.

The genes are TRBV18 and TRBJ1-4, with TRBD1 matching 8 bases. The CDR3 sequence is 14 residues long. Germline lookup yields CDR1 KGHSH and CDR2 LQKENI. V lost 5 bases to trimming and J lost 7 bases; unmatched junction nucleotides: 6. DNA for the CDR3: TGTGCCAGCTCATCAGGGACAGGCGGTGAAAAACTGTTTTTT. It codes for CASSSGTGGEKLFF.

This rearrangement joins TRBV5-4 to TRBJ1-2; no clear D gene. V was clipped by 2 bases and J by 7 bases, with 6 bases between them. This CDR3 is 11 amino acids long. The germline V gene has CDR1 SGHNT and CDR2 YYREEE (reference sequence). CDR3 DNA: TGTGCCAGCAGCTTTAATCGTGGCTACACCTTC. Its protein is CASSFNRGYTF.

CDR3 sequence reads: CASSEFSRGTYEQYF. DNA of the CDR3: TGTGCCAGCAGTGAATTCAGCAGGGGTACCTACGAGCAGTACTTC. The chain couples TRBV6-1 to TRBJ2-7; D may be TRBD1 (6 bases). The CDR3 totals 15 residues. The V gene's germline CDR1 is MNHNS and CDR2 SASEGT. V was trimmed by 2 bases and J by 2 bases, leaving 13 bases between them.

The chain carries TRBV11-2 and TRBJ2-1; weak D call: TRBD1 (5 bases). Trimming shortened V by 5 bases and J by 9 bases, and 11 bases separated the two germline ends. The CDR3 contains 12 residues. Germline V lookup: CDR1 SGHAT, CDR2 FQNNGV. The CDR3 DNA is TGTGCCAGCAGCGCCCAGGGATTTGAGCAGTTCTTC. This sequence encodes CASSAQGFEQFF.

The chain uses TRBV9 and TRBJ2-1; 7 nucleotides agree with TRBD2. The CDR3 is made up of 16 amino acids. Trimming removed 4 bases from V and 8 bases from J; junction bases left unmatched: 15. CDR1 SGDLS and CDR2 YYNGEE come from the germline V gene. CDR3 in DNA: TGTGCCAGCAGCCCCTCCCTCGGGGGGAAGATAGATGAGCAGTTCTTC. The encoded protein is CASSPSLGGKIDEQFF.

The rearrangement joins TRBV19 to TRBJ2-1, with 9 bases matching TRBD2. CDR3 length equals 15 residues. V trimming: 8 bases; J trimming: 9 bases; junction bases outside the gene matches: 14. Looked up from germline, CDR1 is LNHDA and CDR2 is SQIVND (reference sequence). The CDR3 loop reads CASGIVVAGEGEQFF. CDR3 DNA: TGTGCCAGTGGGATCGTGGTAGCGGGGGAGGGTGAGCAGTTCTTC.

The chain recombines TRBV7-8 with TRBJ1-1; D is possibly TRBD1 (6 bases). V shed 4 bases and J shed 1 base, with 10 bases lying between them. Germline-derived CDR1 and CDR2 are SGHVS and FQNEAQ. CDR3 length: 14 amino acids. The DNA for the CDR3 is TGTGCCAGCAGCTCCCGGACAGCGAACACTGAAGCTTTCTTT. It yields the protein CASSSRTANTEAFF. Supplemented by reference TRBV7-8 and TRBJ1-1, the full variable domain reads GAGVSQSPRYKVAKRGQDVALRCDPISGHVSLFWYQQALGQGPEFLTYFQNEAQLDKSGLPSDRFFAERPEGSVSTLKIQRTQQEDSAVYLCASSSRTANTEAFFGQGTRLTVV.

This clone was observed a handful of times. The chain joins TRBV9 to TRBJ1-1; D call uncertain. The CDR3 is 17 residues long. The ends were cut back, 0 bases at V and 0 bases at J, with 15 bases in the middle. Germline lookup yields CDR1 SGDLS and CDR2 YYNGEE. The CDR3 nucleotides read TGTGCCAGCAGCGTAGTTCGGCAGGCCCAGTTGAACACTGAAGCTTTCTTT. Translating it yields CASSVVRQAQLNTEAFF.

The chain couples TRBV27 to TRBJ1-2; TRBD1 aligns across 7 bases. Germline lookup yields CDR1 MNHEY and CDR2 SMNVEV (reference sequence). The CDR3 runs 13 residues. Trimming removed 3 bases from V and 7 bases from J; junction bases left unmatched: 5. Here the CDR3 reads CASSFDNRGGYTF. CDR3 bases: TGTGCCAGCAGTTTCGATAACAGGGGTGGCTACACCTTC.

The chain couples TRBV21-1 to TRBJ1-6. TRBV21-1 is an annotated pseudogene. CDR3 size: 13 residues. CDR3 nucleotides: TGTGCCAGCAGCTACTCCGGGAGTTCACCCCTCCACTTT. It yields the protein CASSYSGSSPLHF.

This chain connects TRBV24-1 to TRBJ2-7, with TRBD2 as a possible D gene (6 bases). The CDR3 has 13 residues. The germline CDR1 and CDR2 sequences are KGHDR and SFDVKD. V lost 8 bases and J 0 bases, leaving 10 bases between the germline ends. CDR3 in amino acids: CATNPGVSYEQYF. DNA of the CDR3: TGTGCCACCAACCCGGGAGTCTCCTACGAGCAGTACTTC.

This clone appeared once. The chain recombines TRBV5-1 with TRBJ2-3, with 9 bases identical to TRBD2. Germline lookup yields CDR1 SGHRS and CDR2 YFSETQ. J gave up 4 bases and V 1 base, and 7 bases lay outside the gene matches. There are 16 residues in the CDR3. CDR3 protein: CASSLPRGGASDTQYF. The CDR3, as DNA: TGCGCCAGCAGCTTGCCGCGCGGGGGGGCATCAGATACGCAGTATTTT.

The chain uses TRBV19 and TRBJ1-2; the D gene is possibly TRBD1 (6 bases). Trimming shortened V by 4 bases and J by 4 bases, and 13 bases separated the two germline ends. CDR1 and CDR2 from the germline V gene are LNHDA and SQIVND (reference sequence). The CDR3 extends over 14 amino acids. The CDR3 spells CASSTPTTGYGYTF. CDR3 nucleotides: TGTGCCAGTAGTACACCTACGACAGGCTATGGCTACACCTTC.

This chain links TRBV5-1 with TRBJ2-2, with TRBD1 matching 8 bases. The CDR3 spans 15 residues. CDR1 and CDR2 from the germline V gene are SGHRS and YFSETQ. V was pared by 0 bases and J by 6 bases, with 4 bases of the junction left unmatched. CDR3 nucleotides: TGCGCCAGCAGCTTGGTACAGGGGGAGGCCGGGGAGCTGTTTTTT. It specifies CASSLVQGEAGELFF.

The chain has TRBV12-3 or TRBV12-4 and TRBJ1-5; D gene ambiguous. V shed 1 base and J shed 6 bases, with 7 bases lying between them. The CDR3 runs 13 residues. This CDR3 reads CASSLGPGQPQHF. The DNA of the CDR3 is TGTGCCAGCAGTTTAGGGCCGGGTCAGCCCCAGCATTTT.

V is TRBV20-1 and J is TRBJ1-1, with D perhaps TRBD1 (5 bases). The germline V gene has CDR1 DFQATT and CDR2 SNEGSKA (reference sequence). The CDR3 totals 11 residues. V was shortened by 6 bases and J by 6 bases, with 11 bases between the two germline ends. The CDR3 spells CSAVRGSEAFF. The CDR3 region has the DNA TGCAGTGCGGTGCGGGGCTCTGAAGCTTTCTTT.

In this sample, this clone turned up a few times. V usage is TRBV6-5 and J usage is TRBJ1-1, with TRBD1 identical over 7 bases. Per germline, CDR1 MNHEY and CDR2 SVGAGI. This CDR3 region has 13 residues. J was trimmed by 2 bases and V by 11 bases; bases with no gene match: 8. CDR3: CARPGTANTEAFF. The CDR3, as DNA: TGTGCCCGGCCCGGGACAGCTAACACTGAAGCTTTCTTT.

The genes are TRBV19 and TRBJ2-4; 7 bases match TRBD1. The CDR3 extends over 12 amino acids. Looked up from germline, CDR1 is LNHDA and CDR2 is SQIVND (reference sequence). J lost 7 bases, V lost 8 bases, and 5 bases had no gene match. CDR3 sequence: CASEDRTNIQYF. CDR3 DNA sequence: TGTGCCAGTGAGGACAGGACGAACATTCAGTACTTC.

The gene calls are TRBV20-1 and TRBJ1-2; 12 bases fit TRBD1. V lost 3 bases, J lost 4 bases, and 3 bases stayed unmatched. The germline V gene encodes CDR1 DFQATT and CDR2 SNEGSKA (reference sequence). This CDR3 spans 14 amino acids. The CDR3: CSASLGQGAYGYTF. The DNA for the CDR3 is TGCAGTGCTAGTTTGGGACAGGGGGCCTATGGCTACACCTTC.

This chain connects TRBV4-1 to TRBJ2-1, with 10 bases fitting TRBD1. This CDR3 has 15 amino acids. Germline V gene lookup returns CDR1 MGHRA and CDR2 YSYEKL. V dropped 4 bases and J dropped 2; count of bases not matched to a gene: 2. The CDR3: CASSPGQGTYNEQFF. The CDR3, as DNA: TGCGCCAGCAGCCCGGGACAGGGGACCTACAATGAGCAGTTCTTC.

This clone came up a few times. The same CDR3 arises from other DNA sequences in this sample as well. The J gene is TRBJ1-5, the V gene TRBV4-2; the D gene is possibly TRBD1 (5 bases). In germline, CDR1 is LGHNA, CDR2 YNFKEQ. This CDR3 spans 15 amino acids. The germline V and J ends were trimmed by 0 bases and 0 bases, with 6 bases remaining between them. The CDR3 region is CASSQDRVSNQPQHF. CDR3 sequence (DNA): TGTGCCAGCAGCCAAGACAGGGTTAGCAATCAGCCCCAGCATTTT.

The chain employs TRBV3-1 (or the pseudogene TRBV3-2) and TRBJ2-3; 11 bases line up with TRBD2. V lost 3 bases and J lost 5; bases outside the gene matches: 7. Germline loops: CDR1 LGHDT, CDR2 YNNKEL (reference sequence). This CDR3 comprises 16 residues. The CDR3 sequence: CASSHKGLAVLDTQYF. For the CDR3, the DNA is TGTGCCAGCAGCCACAAGGGACTAGCGGTTTTAGATACGCAGTATTTT.

The rearrangement joins TRBV3-1 (or the pseudogene TRBV3-2) to TRBJ1-2; D ambiguous. This CDR3 comprises 13 residues. CDR1 LGHDT and CDR2 YNNKEL come from the germline V gene (reference sequence). V dropped 4 bases and J dropped 5 bases, with 11 bases sitting between them. The CDR3 region has the DNA TGTGCCAGCAGCCCAGACGGGAGATATGGCTACACCTTC. Amino acids: CASSPDGRYGYTF.

The rearrangement joins TRBV19 to TRBJ1-2; D is uncertain. Germline CDR1 LNHDA, CDR2 SQIVND (reference sequence). CDR3 length: 13 residues. V lost 5 bases to trimming and J lost 5 bases, with 12 bases between them. This CDR3 reads CASSPLAGYGYTF. The CDR3 nucleotides are TGTGCCAGTAGTCCCCTGGCGGGGTATGGCTACACCTTC.